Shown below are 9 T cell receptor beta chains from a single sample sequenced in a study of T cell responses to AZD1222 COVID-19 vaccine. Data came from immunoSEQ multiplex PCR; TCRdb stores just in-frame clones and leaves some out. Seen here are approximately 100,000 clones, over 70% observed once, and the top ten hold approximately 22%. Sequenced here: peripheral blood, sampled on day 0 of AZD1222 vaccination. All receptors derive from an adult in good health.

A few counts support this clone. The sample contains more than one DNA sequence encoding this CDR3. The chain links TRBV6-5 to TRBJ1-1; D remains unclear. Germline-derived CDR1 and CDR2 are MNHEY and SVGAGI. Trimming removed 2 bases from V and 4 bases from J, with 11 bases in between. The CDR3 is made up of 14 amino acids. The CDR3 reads CASSYEGESTEAFF. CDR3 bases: TGTGCCAGCAGTTACGAGGGAGAGAGCACTGAAGCTTTCTTT.

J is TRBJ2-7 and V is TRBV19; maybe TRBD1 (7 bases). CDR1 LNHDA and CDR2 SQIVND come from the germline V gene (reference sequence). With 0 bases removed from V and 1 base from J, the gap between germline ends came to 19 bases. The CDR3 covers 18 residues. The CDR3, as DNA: TGTGCCAGTAGTATAGATCGGGGCGGGACAGCGACGTCCTACGAGCAGTACTTC. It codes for CASSIDRGGTATSYEQYF.

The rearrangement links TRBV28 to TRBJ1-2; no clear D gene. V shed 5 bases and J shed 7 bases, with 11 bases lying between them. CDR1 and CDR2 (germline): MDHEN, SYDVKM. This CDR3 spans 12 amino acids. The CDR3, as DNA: TGTGCCAGCAGTGCAGGACTGCTTGGCTACACCTTC. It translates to CASSAGLLGYTF.

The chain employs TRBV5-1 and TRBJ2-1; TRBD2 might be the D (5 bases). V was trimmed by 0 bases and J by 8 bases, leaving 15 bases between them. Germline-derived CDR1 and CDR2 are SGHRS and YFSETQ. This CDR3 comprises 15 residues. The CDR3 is CASSLGTPFIDEQFF. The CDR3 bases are TGCGCCAGCAGCTTGGGGACTCCATTCATCGATGAGCAGTTCTTC.

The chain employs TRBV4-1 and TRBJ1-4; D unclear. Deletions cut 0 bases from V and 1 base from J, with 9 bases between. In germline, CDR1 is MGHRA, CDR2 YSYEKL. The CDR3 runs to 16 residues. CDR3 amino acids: CASSQDSGQTNEKLFF. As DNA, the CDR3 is TGCGCCAGCAGCCAAGATTCCGGGCAAACTAATGAAAAACTGTTTTTT.

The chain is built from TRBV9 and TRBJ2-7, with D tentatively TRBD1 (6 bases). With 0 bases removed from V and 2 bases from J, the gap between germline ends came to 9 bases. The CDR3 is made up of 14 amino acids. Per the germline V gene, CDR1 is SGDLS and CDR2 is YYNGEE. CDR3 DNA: TGTGCCAGCAGCGTAGGACAGGCAGCCTACGAGCAGTACTTC. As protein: CASSVGQAAYEQYF.

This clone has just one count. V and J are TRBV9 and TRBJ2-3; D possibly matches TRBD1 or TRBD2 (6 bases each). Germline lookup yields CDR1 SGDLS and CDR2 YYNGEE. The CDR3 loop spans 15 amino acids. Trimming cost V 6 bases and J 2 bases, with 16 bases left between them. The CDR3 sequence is CASTERGVFTDTQYF. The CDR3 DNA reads TGTGCCAGCACCGAAAGGGGGGTTTTCACAGATACGCAGTATTTT.

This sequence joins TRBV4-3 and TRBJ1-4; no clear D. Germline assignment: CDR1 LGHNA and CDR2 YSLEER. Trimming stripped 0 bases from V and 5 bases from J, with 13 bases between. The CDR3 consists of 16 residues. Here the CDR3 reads CASSQDTVQLNEKLFF. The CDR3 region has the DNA TGCGCCAGCAGCCAAGATACGGTACAGCTGAATGAAAAACTGTTTTTT.

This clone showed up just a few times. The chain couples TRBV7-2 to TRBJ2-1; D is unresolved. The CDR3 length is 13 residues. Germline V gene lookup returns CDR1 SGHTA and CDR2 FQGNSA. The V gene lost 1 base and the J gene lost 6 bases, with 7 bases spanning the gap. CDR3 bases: TGTGCCAGCAGCTTAGTAGGAGTCAATGAGCAGTTCTTC. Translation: CASSLVGVNEQFF.